This T cell receptor beta chain was sequenced during a study of tumor and adjacent non-tumor tissue in lung cancer. Study-wide context: The cohort had roughly 11 adenocarcinoma, a couple of squamous cell and 1 small cell patients. Study results and limitations: Top 100 clones took a larger repertoire share in normal lung. Significantly higher TCR diversity was found in tumor than normal lung.

This clonotype has just a few counts. The antigen is undetermined. A modified ARM-PCR protocol with three rounds of nested PCR amplified TCRbeta. TCRdb re-called the multiplex PCR reads through MiXCR, storing one row per CDR3 protein. Of 85,000 to 100,000 distinct CDR3 sequences in the sample, roughly 70% were seen once. No cell sorting was done before RNA was extracted from the tissue. Between August and November 2014, newly diagnosed, chemotherapy-naive lung cancer patients underwent thoracic surgery in China. Germline V gives CDR1 SGHDT, CDR2 YYEEEE. Trimming removed 1 base at V and 9 bases at J, with 14 bases between. This CDR3 is 14 amino acids long.

Sequencing was performed on lung tumor tissue. The J gene is TRBJ2-1, the V gene TRBV5-6, with D maybe TRBD1 (6 bases). The TCR comes from a man aged 55-75 years with non-small cell lung cancer. The CDR3: CASSLTGRGSEQFF. The CDR3 DNA reads as TGTGCCAGCAGCTTGACAGGGAGAGGCAGTGAGCAGTTCTTC.